Presented here are 5 T cell receptor beta chains from one specimen sequenced in a study of cytomegalovirus exposure and HLA in healthy donors. Profiling relied on immunoSEQ multiplex PCR, and the TCRdb table lists in-frame clones only, not all of them. The sample shows under 200,000 clones, about 90% of them seen only once. The sequencing input was PBMCs. All receptors come from a woman aged 18-29 years in good health and CMV-seropositive.

This clone came up a few times. The V and J genes are TRBV6-6 and TRBJ1-5; weak D call: TRBD1 (6 bases). CDR1 is MNHNY, CDR2 SVGAGI, per germline (reference sequence). The CDR3 consists of 14 residues. The ends were cut back, 5 bases at V and 3 bases at J, with 11 bases in the middle. CDR3 sequence (DNA): TGTGCCAGCAGTACGGCAGGGGTCAATCAGCCCCAGCATTTT. Its protein product is CASSTAGVNQPQHF.

V and J are TRBV5-4 and TRBJ2-3; 8 bases align to TRBD1. Germline V gene data show CDR1 as SGHNT and CDR2 as YYREEE (reference sequence). The CDR3 is 14 amino acids. V dropped 0 bases and J dropped 8; count of bases not matched to a gene: 5. CDR3 amino acids: CASSLVQGVGTQYF. The CDR3 DNA is TGTGCCAGCAGCTTGGTACAGGGGGTGGGTACGCAGTATTTT. Full variable domain (outside the CDR3, taken from reference TRBV5-4 and TRBJ2-3): ETGVTQSPTHLIKTRGQQVTLRCSSQSGHNTVSWYQQALGQGPQFIFQYYREEENGRGNFPPRFSGLQFPNYSSELNVNALELDDSALYLCASSLVQGVGTQYFGPGTRLTVL.

In the case of this clone: Relative to the germline gene, one junction end is altered; a read error may explain this. The chain recombines TRBV6-5 with TRBJ2-7, with TRBD2 matching 7 bases. The CDR3 is made up of 12 amino acids. Germline CDR1 is MNHEY and CDR2 is SVGAGI. The CDR3 region is CASSRLAGAKHF. The DNA for the CDR3 is TGTGCCAGCAGTCGGTTAGCGGGTGCTAAGCACTTC.

This chain joins TRBV28 and TRBJ2-7; TRBD2 agrees at 12 bases. The CDR3 is made up of 15 amino acids. With 6 bases clipped from V and 5 bases from J, the junction kept 8 bases outside the gene matches. Looked up from germline, CDR1 is MDHEN and CDR2 is SYDVKM. Here the CDR3 reads CASRLTSGSFNEQYF. The CDR3 coding sequence is TGTGCCAGCAGACTGACTAGCGGGAGTTTCAACGAGCAGTACTTC.

The chain couples TRBV5-1 to TRBJ2-1; 7 bases align to TRBD1. Germline CDR1 and CDR2: SGHRS and YFSETQ. There are 16 residues in the CDR3. With V trimmed by 4 bases and J by 10 bases, 17 bases remained unmatched. The CDR3 nucleotides read TGCGCCAGCAGCGGTGGGACAGCAAGGCCCCTGTGGGAGCAGTTCTTC. Its protein is CASSGGTARPLWEQFF.